These 18 T cell receptor beta chains originate from one sample sequenced in a study of T cells in tuberculosis (dated 2018 in TCRdb). The sample's time point label, decoded: new active TB diagnosis, blood taken before or within 7 days of starting treatment. Libraries were built with the immunoSEQ multiplex PCR assay. As stored in TCRdb, this immuneACCESS dataset retains in-frame rearrangements with V and J assigned. A fraction of the clones does not appear; measured against another copy, unresolved V genes explain less than half of the discrepancy, and the remainder lacks a known reason. The sample table records about 5,500 clones; less than 98% of these occur just once. Of the sample, around 10% falls within the top ten clones. Sequencing used PBMCs, obtained at tuberculosis diagnosis. Every receptor here comes from an adult with tuberculosis.

The chain combines TRBV10-2 with TRBJ2-5, with D unclear. The CDR3 covers 13 residues. V was cut by 3 bases and J by 2 bases, with 7 bases left in between. Germline V gene sequence: CDR1 WSHSY, CDR2 SAAADI. CDR3 coding DNA: TGCGCCAGCAGTGAATACATTCAAGAGACCCAGTACTTC. Protein product: CASSEYIQETQYF.

This clone was observed once. The chain joins TRBV4-2 to TRBJ2-3, with D hard to call. The germline V gene encodes CDR1 LGHNA and CDR2 YNFKEQ. The CDR3 is 14 residues long. V gave up 1 base and J gave up 1 base, with 6 bases separating them. DNA of the CDR3: TGTGCCAGCAGCCAAGTTCGGGGCACAGATACGCAGTATTTT. It encodes CASSQVRGTDTQYF.

The chain joins TRBV2 to TRBJ1-2; TRBD1 might be the D (6 bases). Germline V CDR1 and CDR2: SNHLY, FYNNEI. Trimming removed 1 base from V and 3 bases from J, with 18 bases in between. The CDR3 has 17 amino acids. This CDR3 is CASSEEVWGLRDYGYTF. In DNA form, the CDR3 reads TGTGCCAGCAGTGAAGAGGTTTGGGGGCTACGGGACTATGGCTACACCTTC.

The chain is built from TRBV6-6 and TRBJ1-3; D is possibly TRBD1 (5 bases). Trimming stripped 6 bases from V and 3 bases from J, with 18 bases between. This CDR3 contains 16 residues. CDR1 and CDR2 from the germline V gene are MNHNY and SVGAGI (reference sequence). The CDR3 DNA follows: TGTGCCAGCAGCCTTATACAGGCGACATTTGGAAACACCATATATTTT. This codes for CASSLIQATFGNTIYF.

The chain is built from TRBV10-3 and TRBJ1-5, with D tentatively TRBD1 (6 bases). Looked up from germline, CDR1 is ENHRY and CDR2 is SYGVKD. Trimming removed 0 bases at V and 6 bases at J, with 12 bases between. The CDR3 runs to 15 residues. CDR3 protein: CAISESGAGVQPQHF. The DNA of the CDR3 is TGTGCCATCAGTGAGTCGGGGGCAGGGGTTCAGCCCCAGCATTTT.

The V and J genes are TRBV27 and TRBJ1-5; TRBD1 matches at 8 bases. J was trimmed by 5 bases and V by 0 bases; bases with no gene match: 6. Looked up from germline, CDR1 is MNHEY and CDR2 is SMNVEV (reference sequence). The CDR3 sequence is 16 residues long. The CDR3 region is CASSLSGQGRDQPQHF. CDR3 sequence (DNA): TGTGCCAGCAGTTTATCCGGACAGGGTCGGGATCAGCCCCAGCATTTT.

The rearrangement uses TRBV6-5 and TRBJ2-3; 10 bases fit TRBD2. V lost 0 bases to trimming and J lost 4 bases; unmatched junction nucleotides: 4. From germline, CDR1 is MNHEY and CDR2 SVGAGI. The CDR3 has 16 residues. The CDR3 nucleotides are TGTGCCAGCAGTTACTCTAGCGGGGGGAGTGCAGATACGCAGTATTTT. Its protein product is CASSYSSGGSADTQYF.

The chain links TRBV5-1 to TRBJ2-5, with 8 bases matching TRBD2. Germline trimming cut 3 bases from V and 0 bases from J; bases unmatched to any gene: 1. Looked up from germline, CDR1 is SGHRS and CDR2 is YFSETQ. The CDR3 is 14 residues long. Here the CDR3 reads CASSWGLDQETQYF. Here the CDR3 DNA reads TGCGCCAGCAGCTGGGGACTAGACCAAGAGACCCAGTACTTC.

A single count supports this clone. The J gene is TRBJ2-5, the V gene TRBV7-6; TRBD1 matches at 9 bases. The germline V gene encodes CDR1 SGHVS and CDR2 FNYEAQ. Trimming at V came to 3 bases and at J to 5 bases, leaving 10 bases not matched to a gene. This CDR3 has 16 amino acids. The CDR3 region is CASSLRRDREKETQYF. Here the CDR3 DNA reads TGTGCCAGCAGCTTGAGACGGGACAGGGAAAAGGAGACCCAGTACTTC. The full variable domain, completed using reference TRBV7-6 and TRBJ2-5, is GAGVSQSPRYKVTKRGQDVALRCDPISGHVSLYWYRQALGQGPEFLTYFNYEAQQDKSGLPNDRFSAERPEGSISTLTIQRTEQRDSAMYRCASSLRRDREKETQYFGPGTRLLVL.

V is TRBV7-2 and J is TRBJ2-7; D might be TRBD2 (6 bases). The CDR3 totals 15 residues. Germline values: CDR1 SGHTA, CDR2 FQGNSA. V was pared by 3 bases and J by 0 bases, with 12 bases between. DNA of the CDR3: TGTGCCAGCAGCTTTAGGGACTCGATCTCCTACGAGCAGTACTTC. Its protein is CASSFRDSISYEQYF.

This clone was detected only once. The chain employs TRBV19 and TRBJ2-5, with 10 bases aligning to TRBD2. The CDR3 loop spans 15 amino acids. The V and J ends lost 5 bases and 10 bases, in that order; junction bases with no gene match: 13. Germline assignment: CDR1 LNHDA and CDR2 SQIVND (reference sequence). CDR3 sequence reads: CASSGLGSGRDGQYF. The CDR3 DNA reads TGTGCCAGTAGTGGCTTGGGGAGCGGGAGGGATGGCCAGTACTTC.

The chain couples TRBV6-1 to TRBJ2-7, with D possibly matching TRBD1 (8 bases). There are 14 residues in the CDR3. The V gene's germline CDR1 is MNHNS and CDR2 SASEGT. Trimming stripped 11 bases from V and 5 bases from J, with 22 bases between. The CDR3: CALSWGGQANEQYF. The CDR3 region has the DNA TGTGCCCTCAGCTGGGGGGGACAGGCGAACGAGCAGTACTTC.

A few counts support this clone. The rearrangement uses TRBV30 and TRBJ2-3, with a weak D call TRBD2 (6 bases). Trimming stripped 4 bases from V and 6 bases from J, with 14 bases between. Looked up from germline, CDR1 is GTSNPN and CDR2 is SVGIG (reference sequence). CDR3 size: 13 residues. The CDR3 DNA sequence: TGTGCCTGGACCCCACTCCGGGGGGATACGCAGTATTTT. This gives the protein CAWTPLRGDTQYF.

The chain has TRBV5-1 and TRBJ2-5, with no clear D. The CDR3 is made up of 11 amino acids. V dropped 2 bases and J dropped 3 bases, with 2 bases sitting between them. CDR1 and CDR2 from the germline V gene are SGHRS and YFSETQ. The CDR3 bases are TGCGCCAGCAGCTTCGAAGAGACCCAGTACTTC. It specifies CASSFEETQYF.

The rearrangement uses TRBV10-1 and TRBJ2-1; 7 bases map to TRBD1. The CDR3 is 16 amino acids. The V and J ends lost 3 bases and 4 bases, in that order; junction bases with no gene match: 9. Germline V gene sequence: CDR1 WNHNN, CDR2 SYGVQD (reference sequence). The CDR3 here is CASSESRGFPYNEQFF. The CDR3 DNA reads TGCGCCAGCAGTGAAAGCAGGGGGTTCCCTTACAATGAGCAGTTCTTC.

The chain has TRBV10-3 and TRBJ1-1; TRBD1 is a possible D gene (6 bases). The CDR3 runs 16 residues. The germline V and J ends were trimmed by 7 bases and 5 bases, with 23 bases remaining between them. The germline gives CDR1 ENHRY, CDR2 SYGVKD. CDR3 sequence: CAIKTGGAIWETEAFF. In DNA, the CDR3 is TGTGCCATCAAGACTGGGGGCGCAATTTGGGAAACTGAAGCTTTCTTT.

The rearrangement uses TRBV11-2 and TRBJ1-2, with 8 bases matching TRBD1. V lost 6 bases, J lost 7 bases, and 19 bases stayed unmatched. CDR1 SGHAT and CDR2 FQNNGV come from the germline V gene. This CDR3 has 17 residues. The CDR3 loop is CASRGTGSIILEGGYTF. The DNA for the CDR3 is TGTGCCAGCAGGGGGACAGGCTCCATTATTCTTGAAGGTGGCTACACCTTC.

The chain uses TRBV5-1 and TRBJ2-1, with D possibly being TRBD2 (5 bases). The CDR3 consists of 16 residues. Germline values: CDR1 SGHRS, CDR2 YFSETQ. Trimming pared 4 bases from V and 5 bases from J, leaving 19 bases between. CDR3 residues: CASSAGLFPGHNEQFF. The CDR3 DNA reads TGCGCCAGCAGCGCTGGACTTTTTCCCGGTCACAATGAGCAGTTCTTC.